Each of the 20 T cell receptor beta chains below was sequenced from the same sample in a study of shared clonotypes between healthy human individuals (dated by TCRdb to about 2020). The protocol used for the library was the immunoSEQ multiplex PCR assay. Not all clones reach the TCRdb copy of this immuneACCESS table, which keeps in-frame sequences only. Checked studies attribute under half of the gap to unresolved V genes and leave the rest unexplained. The table for this sample lists 170,000 or so clones; 66% of them were counted only once. The leading ten clones occupy about 9.4% of the sample. Sequenced material: memory CD4+ T cells sorted from blood. The cell subset or site label on this specimen signifies: CD45RA-negative fraction. The receptors were gathered from a man under 40 in good health.

This clone was detected only a few times. The J gene is TRBJ2-1, the V gene TRBV18; 10 bases match TRBD2. CDR1 is KGHSH, CDR2 LQKENI, per germline. The CDR3 totals 15 residues. V dropped 4 bases and J dropped 4; count of bases not matched to a gene: 4. Here the CDR3 DNA reads TGTGCCAGCTCACTATCTAGCGGGAGTTACAATGAGCAGTTCTTC. Its protein is CASSLSSGSYNEQFF.

The rearrangement joins TRBV11-1 to TRBJ2-1, with D maybe TRBD2 (5 bases). Looked up from germline, CDR1 is SGHAT and CDR2 is FQDESV (reference sequence). The CDR3 is made up of 16 amino acids. Trimming stripped 0 bases from V and 8 bases from J, with 17 bases between. CDR3 nucleotide sequence: TGTGCCAGCAGCTTAGCGCTGGGCGGGCGGTTCTATGAGCAGTTCTTC. It is translated as CASSLALGGRFYEQFF.

In its sample, this clone is medium-sized. The sample has other DNA sequences that encode this CDR3 too. V gene TRBV15 combines with J gene TRBJ1-5; D not resolved. Trimming took 3 bases from V and 3 from J, leaving 9 bases between them. The CDR3 loop spans 14 amino acids. Germline loops: CDR1 LNHNV, CDR2 YYDKDF (reference sequence). Here the CDR3 DNA reads TGTGCCACCAGCAGGGGCCGCGTCAATCAGCCCCAGCATTTT. Translation gives CATSRGRVNQPQHF.

CDR3 DNA sequence: TGTGCCAGCAGCCCGGGGACTAGCGGGAGTGGAGATACGCAGTATTTT. Protein product: CASSPGTSGSGDTQYF. The chain recombines TRBV11-3 with TRBJ2-3, with TRBD2 matching 14 bases. Germline V gene data show CDR1 as SGHNT and CDR2 as YENEEA. The J segment lost 5 bases and the V segment lost 5 bases, leaving 6 bases of the junction unmatched. The CDR3 extends over 16 amino acids.

The chain couples TRBV29-1 to TRBJ2-7, with 8 positions matching TRBD2. The V gene's germline CDR1 is SQVTM and CDR2 ANQGSEA. This CDR3 is 12 amino acids long. V trimming: 4 bases; J trimming: 6 bases; junction bases outside the gene matches: 5. CDR3 sequence reads: CSVAGGALEQYF. Here the CDR3 DNA reads TGCAGCGTTGCCGGGGGGGCGCTCGAGCAGTACTTC.

The V gene is TRBV19, the J gene TRBJ2-3; 12 bases fit TRBD2. CDR1 and CDR2 from the germline V gene are LNHDA and SQIVND (reference sequence). V lost 5 bases and J lost 4; bases outside the gene matches: 7. CDR3 length: 16 amino acids. CDR3 region: CASSDRTSGISDTQYF. In nucleotides, the CDR3 is TGTGCCAGTAGTGATAGGACTAGCGGGATCTCAGATACGCAGTATTTT.

The J gene is TRBJ2-7, the V gene TRBV7-9; D gene ambiguous. This CDR3 has 11 amino acids. Germline loops: CDR1 SEHNR, CDR2 FQNEAQ (reference sequence). Trimming stripped 5 bases from V and 4 bases from J, with 6 bases between. The CDR3 loop is CASSPGYEQYF. CDR3 nucleotides: TGTGCCAGCAGCCCCGGGTACGAGCAGTACTTC.

The J gene is TRBJ2-5, the V gene TRBV11-2, with 7 bases identical to TRBD1. This CDR3 is 15 amino acids long. The junction had 6 bases not matched to a gene; V was cut back by 1 base and J by 4 bases. The germline gives CDR1 SGHAT, CDR2 FQNNGV. For the CDR3, the DNA is TGTGCCAGCAGCTTAGGTCTCAGGGGGTCAGAGACCCAGTACTTC. It translates to CASSLGLRGSETQYF.

The chain is built from TRBV2 and TRBJ2-3; 8 bases align to TRBD2. Trimming cost V 4 bases and J 5 bases; bases outside gene matches: 8. Germline lookup yields CDR1 SNHLY and CDR2 FYNNEI. This CDR3 region has 15 residues. The CDR3 nucleotides are TGTGCCAGCAGTGGTCCAGCGGGAGTGGAAGATACGCAGTATTTT. Protein: CASSGPAGVEDTQYF.

The table lists this clone with a few counts. The gene calls are TRBV6-6 and TRBJ2-4, with TRBD1 matching over 7 bases. CDR1 is MNHNY and CDR2 is SVGAGI in the germline V gene (reference sequence). Trimming took 5 bases from V and 4 from J; bases not matched to a gene: 11. The CDR3 has 16 residues. The CDR3 DNA is TGTGCCAGCAGTCCCCGGGACAGAGATTTAAAAAACATTCAGTACTTC. Its protein is CASSPRDRDLKNIQYF.

In this sample, this clone turned up once. V and J are TRBV9 and TRBJ2-2; D unclear. Germline loops: CDR1 SGDLS, CDR2 YYNGEE. The CDR3 runs to 15 residues. Trimming shortened V by 0 bases and J by 4 bases, and 10 bases separated the two germline ends. The CDR3 sequence is CASSVASVGTGELFF. The CDR3 DNA follows: TGTGCCAGCAGCGTAGCAAGTGTTGGCACCGGGGAGCTGTTTTTT. The complete variable domain, with remaining parts taken from reference TRBV9 and TRBJ2-2, reads DSGVTQTPKHLITATGQRVTLRCSPRSGDLSVYWYQQSLDQGLQFLIQYYNGEERAKGNILERFSAQQFPDLHSELNLSSLELGDSALYFCASSVASVGTGELFFGEGSRLTVL.

The chain couples TRBV7-9 to TRBJ2-7; unclear D gene. This CDR3 has 13 residues. Germline lookup yields CDR1 SEHNR and CDR2 FQNEAQ (reference sequence). Trimming stripped 4 bases from V and 2 bases from J, with 9 bases between. The CDR3 DNA sequence: TGTGCCAGCAGCTCGGGCACCCCCTACGAGCAGTACTTC. Translated: CASSSGTPYEQYF.

This clone was counted at least ten times. The CDR3 region is CAWDGGSNQPQHF. DNA for the CDR3: TGTGCCTGGGACGGAGGTAGCAATCAGCCCCAGCATTTT. This chain joins TRBV30 and TRBJ1-5; D gene ambiguous. The ends were cut back, 5 bases at V and 0 bases at J, with 8 bases in the middle. The V gene's germline CDR1 is GTSNPN and CDR2 SVGIG (reference sequence). This CDR3 region has 13 residues.

The chain combines TRBV18 with TRBJ2-5; D is ambiguous. The germline gives CDR1 KGHSH, CDR2 LQKENI. Trimming stripped 3 bases from V and 5 bases from J, with 7 bases between. This CDR3 is built from 12 residues. CDR3: CASSPEWETQYF. CDR3 in DNA: TGTGCCAGCTCACCCGAATGGGAGACCCAGTACTTC.

The chain couples TRBV9 to TRBJ2-1, with D possibly called TRBD1 or TRBD2 (5 bases each). CDR1 is SGDLS and CDR2 is YYNGEE in the germline V gene. Trimming stripped 3 bases from V and 3 bases from J, with 16 bases between. This CDR3 region has 16 residues. CDR3 amino acids: CASSETGPPGYNEQFF. The CDR3 coding sequence is TGTGCCAGCAGCGAGACGGGACCCCCCGGCTACAATGAGCAGTTCTTC.

This sequence joins TRBV4-1 and TRBJ2-3; D ambiguous. With 2 bases removed from V and 0 bases from J, the gap between germline ends came to 6 bases. Germline loops: CDR1 MGHRA, CDR2 YSYEKL. The CDR3 covers 14 residues. The DNA for the CDR3 is TGCGCCAGCAGCCAACCCCTTAGCACAGATACGCAGTATTTT. This translates into CASSQPLSTDTQYF.

This chain connects TRBV5-1 to TRBJ2-1; 9 bases are a match to TRBD2. This CDR3 region has 17 residues. The V gene's germline CDR1 is SGHRS and CDR2 YFSETQ. With V trimmed by 4 bases and J by 1 base, 9 bases remained unmatched. The DNA of the CDR3 is TGCGCCAGCAGCGGAATAGCGGGAGCGGTGTCCTACAATGAGCAGTTCTTC. Translating gives CASSGIAGAVSYNEQFF.

This clone has more than one count but fewer than ten. The chain employs TRBV7-2 and TRBJ1-5; 7 positions agree with TRBD1. The CDR3 extends over 15 amino acids. J gave up 5 bases and V 6 bases, and 10 bases lay outside the gene matches. Per the germline V gene, CDR1 is SGHTA and CDR2 is FQGNSA. The CDR3 DNA follows: TGTGCCAGCAGTCCCCGGGCAGGGGGGGATCAGCCCCAGCATTTT. It is translated as CASSPRAGGDQPQHF.

The rearrangement joins TRBV7-8 to TRBJ2-6, with 7 bases that match TRBD1. Trimming removed 8 bases from V and 0 bases from J; junction bases left unmatched: 7. This CDR3 spans 16 amino acids. CDR1 SGHVS and CDR2 FQNEAQ come from the germline V gene. CDR3 DNA: TGTGCCAGCGTCCGACAGGGAAGCTCTGGGGCCAACGTCCTGACTTTC. Its protein is CASVRQGSSGANVLTF.

The V gene is TRBV5-1, the J gene TRBJ2-2, with TRBD1 matching 7 bases. CDR3 size: 16 residues. V dropped 2 bases and J dropped 2; count of bases not matched to a gene: 6. Per germline, CDR1 SGHRS and CDR2 YFSETQ. CDR3 in DNA: TGCGCCAGCAGCTTATGGGACAGAACCAACACCGGGGAGCTGTTTTTT. This encodes CASSLWDRTNTGELFF.